The source of this TCR beta chain is a study of blood T cell repertoires in COVID-19. Source study methods: Nucleated cell number was recorded as an estimate derived from reference gene primer amplification. Method: immunoSEQ multiplex PCR; TCRdb's copy keeps in-frame clones and lacks some. Clone size and V and J calls were adopted from that table, with D and trimming inferred from the DNA. The data show hundreds of thousands of clones, with more than 70% seen just once and about 2.5% held by the top ten. The CDR3 has 14 residues. Trimming at V came to 2 bases and at J to 5 bases, leaving 6 bases not matched to a gene. Germline V CDR1 and CDR2: ENHRY, SYGVKD.

Sample: peripheral blood. The chain combines TRBV10-3 with TRBJ2-7, with 7 bases matching TRBD1. This receptor was taken from a woman in her fifties or sixties with COVID-19, enrolled during active disease. CDR3 sequence (DNA): TGTGCCATCAGTGAGATGACAGGGTGGGACGAGCAGTACTTC. Residues: CAISEMTGWDEQYF.